The 14 T cell receptor beta chains listed next were all sequenced from one sample in a study of T cells in tuberculosis. Documented time point: new active TB diagnosis, blood taken before or within 7 days of starting treatment. The method was immunoSEQ multiplex PCR; TCRdb's version includes in-frame clones alone and lacks a portion of them. The sample contains some 49,000 clones, over 90% of which appear only once. The sequenced sample was PBMCs, obtained at tuberculosis diagnosis. Every receptor here comes from an adult with tuberculosis.

The rearrangement joins TRBV19 to TRBJ1-2; D is perhaps TRBD1 (5 bases). Trimming removed 4 bases from V and 4 bases from J, with 13 bases in between. The CDR3 spans 14 residues. Germline CDR1 and CDR2: LNHDA and SQIVND (reference sequence). This CDR3 reads CASSTDSRFYGYTF. The CDR3 nucleotides read TGTGCCAGTAGTACCGACAGCCGGTTCTATGGCTACACCTTC.

V usage is TRBV4-3 and J usage is TRBJ2-3; the match to TRBD1 covers 7 bases. Germline loops: CDR1 LGHNA, CDR2 YSLEER. Losses at the gene ends were 4 bases for V and 4 bases for J; bases not matched to a gene: 8. The CDR3 is 15 amino acids. CDR3 protein: CASSPTGLGADTQYF. The DNA of the CDR3 is TGCGCCAGCAGCCCGACAGGGTTAGGGGCAGATACGCAGTATTTT.

The rearrangement links TRBV7-3 to TRBJ1-3; possible D gene TRBD1, 5 bases. CDR1 and CDR2 (germline): SGHTA, FQGTGA. The CDR3 has 16 residues. V lost 2 bases and J 4 bases, leaving 15 bases between the germline ends. In DNA, the CDR3 is TGTGCCAGCAGCTTACTGCCAGGGATGTACGGAAACACCATATATTTT. It encodes CASSLLPGMYGNTIYF.

The genes are TRBV7-3 and TRBJ2-2, with TRBD1 matching over 8 bases. The length of the CDR3 is 13 residues. Unmatched junction bases numbered 2, after V lost 5 bases and J lost 6 bases. In germline, CDR1 is SGHTA, CDR2 FQGTGA. The CDR3 nucleotides are TGTGCCAGCAGCCGGGACAGGTCCGGGGAGCTGTTTTTT. Its translation: CASSRDRSGELFF.

The rearrangement joins TRBV6-1 to TRBJ1-2, with 7 bases lining up with TRBD1. Germline CDR1 reads MNHNS; CDR2 reads SASEGT. The CDR3 covers 15 residues. The junction had 10 bases not matched to a gene; V was cut back by 9 bases and J by 0 bases. CDR3 in amino acids: CASRPDRWANYGYTF. The CDR3 coding sequence is TGTGCCAGTAGACCGGACAGGTGGGCTAACTATGGCTACACCTTC.

V gene TRBV5-6 combines with J gene TRBJ1-1; TRBD1 agrees at 8 bases. The V gene's germline CDR1 is SGHDT and CDR2 YYEEEE. After removal of 2 bases from V and 5 bases from J, the junction contained 8 bases not matched to a gene. This CDR3 comprises 15 residues. CDR3 region: CASSFGTGGPTEAFF. For the CDR3, the DNA is TGTGCCAGCAGCTTTGGGACAGGAGGCCCTACTGAAGCTTTCTTT. Full variable domain (remainder filled in from reference TRBV5-6 and TRBJ1-1): DAGVTQSPTHLIKTRGQQVTLRCSPKSGHDTVSWYQQALGQGPQFIFQYYEEEERQRGNFPDRFSGHQFPNYSSELNVNALLLGDSALYLCASSFGTGGPTEAFFGQGTRLTVV.

The chain recombines TRBV6-5 with TRBJ1-3; the match to TRBD1 covers 7 bases. Germline-derived CDR1 and CDR2 are MNHEY and SVGAGI. Trimming removed 10 bases from V and 4 bases from J; junction bases left unmatched: 13. The CDR3 spans 15 residues. CDR3 sequence reads: CATKTGTGGGNTIYF. CDR3 bases: TGTGCCACCAAGACAGGGACGGGTGGAGGAAACACCATATATTTT.

The chain carries TRBV4-1 and TRBJ2-7; D is unclear. There are 14 residues in the CDR3. V was clipped by 1 base and J by 0 bases, with 7 bases between them. Germline CDR1 MGHRA, CDR2 YSYEKL. The CDR3 DNA reads TGCGCCAGCAGCCAAGTAGCCGTCTCCTACGAGCAGTACTTC. Residues: CASSQVAVSYEQYF.

The V call is TRBV7-2, the J call TRBJ2-6; perhaps TRBD1 as D (6 bases). Trimming took off 5 bases at V and 1 base at J, with 9 bases between the two ends. Germline loops: CDR1 SGHTA, CDR2 FQGNSA. CDR3 size: 15 residues. As DNA, the CDR3 is TGTGCCAGCAGCCCAACAGGGTCTGGGGCCAACGTCCTGACTTTC. Residues: CASSPTGSGANVLTF.

This rearrangement joins TRBV7-8 to TRBJ2-7; TRBD1 matches 11 bases. CDR1 is SGHVS, CDR2 FQNEAQ, per germline. Unmatched junction bases numbered 6, after V lost 3 bases and J lost 2 bases. This CDR3 is 16 amino acids long. CDR3 coding DNA: TGTGCCAGCAGCTTGGGACAGGGGGATCAAACCTACGAGCAGTACTTC. Amino acid sequence: CASSLGQGDQTYEQYF.

The chain joins TRBV9 to TRBJ2-7; possible D gene TRBD1, 5 bases. The length of the CDR3 is 15 residues. Per the germline V gene, CDR1 is SGDLS and CDR2 is YYNGEE. V was clipped by 0 bases and J by 1 base, with 11 bases between them. CDR3: CASSVGRESSYEQYF. The DNA for the CDR3 is TGTGCCAGCAGCGTAGGCAGGGAATCATCCTACGAGCAGTACTTC.

CDR3 sequence: CSVEGGLAGGFADTQYF. As DNA, the CDR3 is TGCAGCGTTGAAGGAGGACTAGCGGGAGGTTTCGCAGATACGCAGTATTTT. The V call is TRBV29-1, the J call TRBJ2-3; 14 nucleotides line up with TRBD2. Germline assignment: CDR1 SQVTM and CDR2 ANQGSEA. J gave up 4 bases and V 1 base, and 7 bases lay outside the gene matches. There are 17 residues in the CDR3.

Worth noting for this clone: An end of the junction differs from the germline gene, which may be a read error. J is TRBJ2-7 and V is TRBV4-1; D remains unclear. This CDR3 region has 13 residues. Per the germline V gene, CDR1 is MGHRA and CDR2 is YSYEKL. The CDR3 protein is CASSQVLTEELYF. Here the CDR3 DNA reads TGCGCCAGCAGCCAAGTTCTTACCGAAGAGCTGTACTTC.

This clone showed up just a few times. The chain has TRBV6-4 and TRBJ1-4; possibly TRBD1 for D (6 bases). The germline V gene has CDR1 MRHNA and CDR2 SNTAGT. V shed 5 bases and J shed 10 bases, with 23 bases lying between them. CDR3 length: 16 residues. Here the CDR3 reads CASSQGNREIIGKLFF. DNA of the CDR3: TGTGCCAGCAGTCAAGGTAACAGGGAAATCATAGGAAAACTGTTTTTT.